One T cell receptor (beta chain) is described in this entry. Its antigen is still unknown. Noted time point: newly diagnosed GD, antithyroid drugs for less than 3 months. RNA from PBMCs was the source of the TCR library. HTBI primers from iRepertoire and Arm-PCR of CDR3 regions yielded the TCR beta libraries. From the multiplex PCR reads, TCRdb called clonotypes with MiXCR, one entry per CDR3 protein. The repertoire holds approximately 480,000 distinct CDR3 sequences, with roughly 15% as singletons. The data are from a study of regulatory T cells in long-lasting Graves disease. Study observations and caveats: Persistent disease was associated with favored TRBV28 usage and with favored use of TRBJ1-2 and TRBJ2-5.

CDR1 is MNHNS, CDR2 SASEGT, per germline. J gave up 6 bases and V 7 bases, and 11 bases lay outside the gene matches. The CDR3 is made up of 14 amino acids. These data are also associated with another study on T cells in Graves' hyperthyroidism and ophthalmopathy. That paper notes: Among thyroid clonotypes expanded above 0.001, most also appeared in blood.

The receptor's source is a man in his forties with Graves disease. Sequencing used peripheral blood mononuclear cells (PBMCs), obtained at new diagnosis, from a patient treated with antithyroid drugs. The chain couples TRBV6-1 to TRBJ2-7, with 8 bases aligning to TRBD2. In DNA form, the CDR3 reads TGTGCCAGCATTTTTTCCGGGACTAGTCGCGAGCAGTACTTC. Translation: CASIFSGTSREQYF.